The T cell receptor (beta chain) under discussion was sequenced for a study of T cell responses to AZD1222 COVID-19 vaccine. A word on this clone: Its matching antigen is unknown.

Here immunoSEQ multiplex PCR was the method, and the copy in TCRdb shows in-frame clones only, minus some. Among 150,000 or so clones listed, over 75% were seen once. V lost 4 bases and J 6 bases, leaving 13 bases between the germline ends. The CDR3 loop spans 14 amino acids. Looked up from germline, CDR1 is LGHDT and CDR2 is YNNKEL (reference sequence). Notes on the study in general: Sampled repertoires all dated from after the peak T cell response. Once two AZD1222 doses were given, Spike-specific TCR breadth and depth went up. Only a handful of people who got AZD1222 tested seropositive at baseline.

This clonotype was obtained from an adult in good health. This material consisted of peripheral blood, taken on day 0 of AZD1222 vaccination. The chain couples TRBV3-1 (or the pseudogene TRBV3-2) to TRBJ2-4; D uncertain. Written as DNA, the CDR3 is TGTGCCAGCAGCCCCTTAGCTATGGGAAACATTCAGTACTTC. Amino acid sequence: CASSPLAMGNIQYF.